What follows describes a single TCR beta chain. Its antigen is as yet unknown. The CDR3 runs to 16 residues. Germline lookup yields CDR1 LGHNA and CDR2 YNFKEQ. V was trimmed by 1 base and J by 5 bases, leaving 15 bases between them. The assay was immunoSEQ multiplex PCR, and TCRdb's table has in-frame clones only and misses some. The sample has tens of thousands of clones, just under 95% seen once. This specimen belongs to a study of graft-versus-host responses after intestinal transplantation. Broader study findings: Ileal or blood samples showed some GvH clones first, and such clones were also found in recipient marrow. Allograft graft-versus-host to host-versus-graft clonal ratios ran high in patients with graft-donor T cell macrochimerism.

The receptor was derived from a human patient who received an intestinal transplant, so some T cells may come from the graft donor. The chain links TRBV4-2 to TRBJ2-1; weak D call: TRBD2 (6 bases). The source material was PBMCs, sampled about 800 days after a first intestinal transplant, on the day of a second. Here the CDR3 reads CASSQVGGYTNNEQFF. Here the CDR3 DNA reads TGTGCCAGCAGCCAAGTGGGAGGCTACACAAACAATGAGCAGTTCTTC.